The 24 T cell receptor delta chains in this list originate from one sample, sequenced in a study of Vδ1+ human thymocytes. Sequences come from RNA converted to cDNA by reverse transcription. The CDR3 regions were amplified by multiplex PCR from V-gene primers to a constant-region primer. TCRdb reanalysed the multiplex PCR reads via CATT. The table records over 65,000 delta-chain clones, around 30% of them present only once. Findings of the study overall: Thymic TRG and TRD repertoires appeared highly polyclonal, with Gaussian CDR3 length distributions.

Their cognate antigens are unknown. Material for sequencing was Vdelta1+ gamma-delta thymocytes from the thymus. The subset denotes: FACS-sorted CD3+ TCRalphabeta- TCRVdelta1+ TCRVdelta2- thymocytes. Receptors were obtained from a boy younger than two who had congenital heart surgery.

This clone was seen more than once but under ten times. This sequence joins TRDV1 and TRDJ1, with TRDD3 matching over 7 bases. V was clipped by 2 bases and J by 0 bases; unmatched bases: 12. CDR3 length: 18 amino acids. The germline V gene encodes CDR1 TSWWSYY and CDR2 QGS. CDR3 protein: CALGEGFSGGSYTDKLIF. The CDR3 DNA sequence: TGTGCTCTTGGGGAAGGGTTTTCTGGGGGCTCCTACACCGATAAACTCATCTTT.

The chain is built from TRDV1 and TRDJ1, with 13 positions matching TRDD3. Per the germline V gene, CDR1 is TSWWSYY and CDR2 is QGS. After removal of 3 bases from V and 0 bases from J, the junction contained 25 bases not matched to a gene. The CDR3 consists of 24 residues. CDR3 amino acids: CALGERFLLPGYWGIRPYTDKLIF. CDR3 coding DNA: TGTGCTCTTGGGGAGCGCTTCCTACTTCCCGGGTACTGGGGGATACGCCCGTACACCGATAAACTCATCTTT.

Comments on this clone: Distinct nucleotide sequences in the sample also encode this CDR3. The chain couples TRDV1 to TRDJ1; D ambiguous. The CDR3 length is 13 residues. Trimming took off 4 bases at V and 0 bases at J, with 6 bases between the two ends. Per germline, CDR1 TSWWSYY and CDR2 QGS. The CDR3 DNA reads as TGTGCTCTTGGGGTCCCTGACACCGATAAACTCATCTTT. This translates into CALGVPDTDKLIF.

This clone was picked up a small number of times. The chain has TRDV1 and TRDJ1; 12 nucleotides agree with TRDD3. The CDR3 is 19 amino acids. Looked up from germline, CDR1 is TSWWSYY and CDR2 is QGS. Unmatched junction bases numbered 14, after V lost 1 base and J lost 5 bases. In DNA form, the CDR3 reads TGTGCTCTTGGGGAACCTTACGTGCGCGACTGGGGGATACTTGATAAACTCATCTTT. Translated, it gives CALGEPYVRDWGILDKLIF.

The V call is TRDV1, the J call TRDJ1, with 9 bases matching TRDD3. Germline V gene sequence: CDR1 TSWWSYY, CDR2 QGS. With 0 bases clipped from V and 4 bases from J, the junction kept 12 bases outside the gene matches. The CDR3 runs to 18 residues. Here the CDR3 reads CALGELRGYEADNDKLIF. CDR3 nucleotides: TGTGCTCTTGGGGAACTAAGGGGATACGAAGCGGACAACGATAAACTCATCTTT.

Points on this clone: Different DNA sequences within this sample yield the same CDR3. The chain uses TRDV1 and TRDJ1; possible D gene TRDD3, 6 bases. The CDR3 totals 19 residues. Trimming shortened V by 2 bases and J by 7 bases, and 29 bases separated the two germline ends. Germline V gene lookup returns CDR1 TSWWSYY and CDR2 QGS. The CDR3 DNA sequence: TGTGCTCTTGGGGAAGTCAAGGTCCGCGGCCACTGGGATGGGGGTAAACTCATCTTT. Translating it yields CALGEVKVRGHWDGGKLIF.

The V call is TRDV1, the J call TRDJ1; 9 nucleotides match TRDD2. V trimming: 2 bases; J trimming: 1 base; junction bases outside the gene matches: 47. The CDR3 is 30 amino acids. CDR1 and CDR2 from the germline V gene are TSWWSYY and QGS. Here the CDR3 reads CALGERGRTSPPFLRYGWGTYYYRTDKLIF. DNA for the CDR3: TGTGCTCTTGGGGAAAGGGGGAGAACCAGTCCTCCCTTCCTACGGTACGGTTGGGGGACCTACTACTACCGCACCGATAAACTCATCTTT.

The V call is TRDV1, the J call TRDJ1; 7 bases line up with TRDD3. V gave up 4 bases and J gave up 0 bases; unmatched junction bases: 41. CDR3 length equals 27 residues. The germline V gene has CDR1 TSWWSYY and CDR2 QGS. CDR3 sequence reads: CALGARTSILSSGTGDRTTGYTDKLIF. CDR3 nucleotide sequence: TGTGCTCTTGGGGCTAGGACTTCGATTTTGTCGTCCGGTACTGGGGATAGAACCACCGGGTACACCGATAAACTCATCTTT.

This rearrangement joins TRDV1 to TRDJ1; TRDD3 aligns across 13 bases. The CDR3 spans 21 residues. Germline-derived CDR1 and CDR2 are TSWWSYY and QGS. The junction had 14 bases not matched to a gene; V was cut back by 1 base and J by 0 bases. CDR3 sequence (DNA): TGTGCTCTTGGGGAACCGCGCTGTGGGGACTGGGGGATACGGAACACCGATAAACTCATCTTT. Translated, it gives CALGEPRCGDWGIRNTDKLIF.

This chain connects TRDV1 to TRDJ1; D is perhaps TRDD3 (8 bases). There are 18 residues in the CDR3. Germline V gives CDR1 TSWWSYY, CDR2 QGS. Trimming stripped 8 bases from V and 0 bases from J, with 25 bases between. CDR3 sequence reads: CALCVPTPGGAYTDKLIF. As DNA, the CDR3 is TGTGCTCTTTGCGTTCCTACCCCTGGGGGAGCGTACACCGATAAACTCATCTTT.

The table lists this clone with a few counts. V gene TRDV2 combines with J gene TRDJ1; the D gene could be TRDD2 or TRDD3 (8 bases each). Between the trimmed V and J ends, which lost 3 bases and 4 bases, there was a span of 23 bases. This CDR3 comprises 17 residues. Germline values: CDR1 GEAIGNYY, CDR2 EKD. CDR3 nucleotide sequence: TGTGCCTGTGACCGCCTTCCTAAGGACTGGGGGGACGATAAACTCATCTTT. Translation: CACDRLPKDWGDDKLIF.

The J gene is TRDJ1, the V gene TRDV1; 10 nucleotides line up with TRDD3. The CDR3 has 18 amino acids. With 2 bases clipped from V and 1 base from J, the junction kept 10 bases outside the gene matches. Germline V gene data show CDR1 as TSWWSYY and CDR2 as QGS. CDR3 nucleotides: TGTGCTCTTGGGGAAGGGGGGGGATACGTAAGGATCACCGATAAACTCATCTTT. It specifies CALGEGGGYVRITDKLIF.

This clone was seen only a few times. V and J are TRDV1 and TRDJ1; no firm D call. V lost 0 bases to trimming and J lost 5 bases, with 25 bases between them. This CDR3 spans 19 amino acids. Per germline, CDR1 TSWWSYY and CDR2 QGS. The CDR3 DNA reads as TGTGCTCTTGGGGAACTAAGACCTCCCGTACGCCCCTGGTTGGATAAACTCATCTTT. It yields the protein CALGELRPPVRPWLDKLIF.

The V call is TRDV1, the J call TRDJ1, with a tentative D call TRDD2 (5 bases). This CDR3 is built from 20 residues. CDR1 TSWWSYY and CDR2 QGS come from the germline V gene. V dropped 3 bases and J dropped 4 bases, with 30 bases sitting between them. CDR3 loop: CALGDSPIGVSPYCIDKLIF. Written as DNA, the CDR3 is TGTGCTCTTGGGGATTCCCCGATAGGAGTCTCACCCTACTGCATCGATAAACTCATCTTT.

V usage is TRDV1 and J usage is TRDJ1; D perhaps matches TRDD2 (8 bases). CDR1 is TSWWSYY, CDR2 QGS, per germline. The CDR3 length is 20 residues. V was pared by 2 bases and J by 0 bases, with 25 bases between. The CDR3 protein is CALGEGLPSWGPSYTDKLIF. The CDR3 DNA sequence: TGTGCTCTTGGGGAAGGCCTTCCTAGCTGGGGGCCCTCGTACACCGATAAACTCATCTTT.

To note about this clone: The DNA is omitted, as the CDR3 cannot be located on it reliably, and the CDR3 follows TCRdb's listing. This chain joins TRDV3 and TRDJ1; TRDD3 is the table's D call, not checked against the DNA. Germline CDR1 and CDR2: TVYSNPD and GDNSRS (reference sequence). The CDR3 extends over 19 residues, inclusive of both ends. The chain's CDR3 is CSALTTVPPSSNRVDKLIF.

This clone was detected a few times. The V call is TRDV1, the J call TRDJ1, with TRDD3 as a possible D gene (7 bases). V was trimmed by 1 base and J by 0 bases, leaving 30 bases between them. This CDR3 contains 22 residues. Germline CDR1 TSWWSYY, CDR2 QGS. CDR3 nucleotides: TGTGCTCTTGGGGAACGGGATACTCCTACTTCAAATGGCGCCCATTACACCGATAAACTCATCTTT. This encodes CALGERDTPTSNGAHYTDKLIF.

The rearrangement joins TRDV1 to TRDJ1; 7 bases are a match to TRDD3. This CDR3 spans 24 amino acids. Germline V gives CDR1 TSWWSYY, CDR2 QGS. With V trimmed by 2 bases and J by 0 bases, 30 bases remained unmatched. The CDR3 DNA sequence: TGTGCTCTTGGGGAAGGGTTCCCCCTAGTCTTACCTACTGGGGAGGTGTATTACACCGATAAACTCATCTTT. Translated, it gives CALGEGFPLVLPTGEVYYTDKLIF.

The chain uses TRDV1 and TRDJ1, with 7 bases aligning to TRDD3. Germline values: CDR1 TSWWSYY, CDR2 QGS. V lost 2 bases and J lost 0; bases outside the gene matches: 21. The CDR3 sequence is 21 residues long. The CDR3 nucleotides read TGTGCTCTTGGGGAAAGCACTATTGGGGATAAATACCCCTTGTACACCGATAAACTCATCTTT. Its protein product is CALGESTIGDKYPLYTDKLIF.

The genes are TRDV2 and TRDJ1; a weak D match, TRDD3 (6 bases). The V end lost 3 bases, the J end lost 0 bases, and 13 bases lay between the germline ends. CDR1 and CDR2 from the germline V gene are GEAIGNYY and EKD. The CDR3 has 15 amino acids. The CDR3 DNA reads TGTGCCTGTGACTGGGGGGGGTTGTACACCGATAAACTCATCTTT. Translated, it gives CACDWGGLYTDKLIF.

The chain employs TRDV1 and TRDJ1; TRDD3 matches at 13 bases. CDR1 is TSWWSYY, CDR2 QGS, per germline. The V gene end was trimmed by 2 bases and the J gene end by 4 bases; junction bases not matched to a gene: 10. CDR3 length equals 18 residues. The CDR3 sequence: CALGERILGDTEDDKLIF. DNA for the CDR3: TGTGCTCTTGGGGAAAGGATACTGGGGGATACGGAGGACGATAAACTCATCTTT.

The chain is built from TRDV1 and TRDJ1; 8 nucleotides line up with TRDD3. CDR1 is TSWWSYY and CDR2 is QGS in the germline V gene. Trimming removed 1 base from V and 2 bases from J; junction bases left unmatched: 18. The CDR3 has 20 amino acids. The DNA for the CDR3 is TGTGCTCTTGGGGAACCACGGCCACTAGGGGGGATAGAGGATACCGATAAACTCATCTTT. Its protein is CALGEPRPLGGIEDTDKLIF.

The rearrangement joins TRDV1 to TRDJ1, with 9 bases that match TRDD2. V lost 8 bases and J lost 0; bases outside the gene matches: 19. Per the germline V gene, CDR1 is TSWWSYY and CDR2 is QGS. The CDR3 loop spans 19 amino acids. The CDR3 DNA is TGTGCTCTTACCTTCCTACGAATTCCCTGGGGACCCTACACCGATAAACTCATCTTT. It specifies CALTFLRIPWGPYTDKLIF.

The chain joins TRDV1 to TRDJ1, with D perhaps matching TRDD3 (6 bases). This CDR3 is 22 amino acids long. Germline CDR1 reads TSWWSYY; CDR2 reads QGS. Trimming pared 0 bases from V and 0 bases from J, leaving 29 bases between. CDR3 loop: CALGELFSLRFGGYLNTDKLIF. For the CDR3, the DNA is TGTGCTCTTGGGGAACTTTTTTCCCTCAGATTTGGGGGTTACCTCAACACCGATAAACTCATCTTT.